The 16 T cell receptor beta chains in this list originate from one sample, sequenced in a study of T cell clonality in common variable immunodeficiency. General study points: Reportedly, TCR beta sequences from common variable immunodeficiency showed fewer deletions and N-nucleotide insertions.

Antigens for these TCRs are unknown. Libraries were prepared by immunoSEQ multiplex PCR; TCRdb keeps only in-frame clonotypes and omits some of them. The sample is made up of roughly 14,000 clones, none counted only once. Sequencing was carried out using peripheral blood mononuclear cells. The receptors originated from a human donor with common variable immunodeficiency.

This clone was seen a few times. The read finishes 3 residues shy of the CDR3 end, and the germline J gene is used to complete it. The V gene is TRBV5-1, the J gene TRBJ2-3; TRBD2 matches 8 bases. The CDR3 is made up of 19 amino acids. V gave up 2 bases and J gave up 5 bases; unmatched junction bases: 19. Germline V gene sequence: CDR1 SGHRS, CDR2 YFSETQ. CDR3: CASSFTAPTGTRARDTQYF. The sequenced part of the CDR3 DNA is TGCGCCAGCAGCTTCACTGCCCCGACGGGGACTAGAGCACGAGATACG.

Comment on this clone: Read data end 3 residues before the CDR3 end; the end is taken from the germline J gene. The rearrangement uses TRBV18 and TRBJ1-2; 9 bases match TRBD1. The CDR3 spans 14 residues. Germline-derived CDR1 and CDR2 are KGHSH and LQKENI. The part of the CDR3 DNA that was read is TGTGCCAGCTCAATCGGACAGGGGCAATTGGGC. Its protein product is CASSIGQGQLG. The full-length CDR3 reads as CASSIGQGQLGYTF.

This clone occurred a few times. Sequencing ends 3 residues short of the CDR3 end; the germline J gene provides the rest. This sequence joins TRBV19 and TRBJ2-2; 13 positions match TRBD2. The CDR3 length is 14 residues. Germline-derived CDR1 and CDR2 are LNHDA and SQIVND (reference sequence). This chain's CDR3 is CASSRLAGGGGLFF. The covered CDR3 bases are TGTGCCAGTAGTAGACTAGCGGGAGGAGGTGGG.

On this clone: With the read ending 3 residues before the CDR3 end, the germline J gene is used to fill in that end. The J gene is TRBJ1-2, the V gene TRBV7-9; TRBD1 aligns across 7 bases. Looked up from germline, CDR1 is SEHNR and CDR2 is FQNEAQ (reference sequence). Trimming cost V 0 bases and J 6 bases; bases outside gene matches: 1. This CDR3 region has 13 residues. The sequenced part of the CDR3 DNA is TGTGCCAGCAGCTTAGCGCAGGGGGATGGC. This translates into CASSLAQGDG. The CDR3 as a whole reads CASSLAQGDGYTF.

This clone came up many times. The missing CDR3 end, 3 residues past where the read stops, is filled in from the germline J gene. The J gene is TRBJ2-7, the V gene TRBV18, with 7 bases aligning to TRBD2. V dropped 4 bases and J dropped 4; count of bases not matched to a gene: 7. CDR1 and CDR2 (germline): KGHSH, LQKENI. There are 14 residues in the CDR3. CDR3 residues: CASSRAGLGYEQYF. The sequenced CDR3 bases are TGTGCCAGCTCACGAGCGGGATTAGGGTACGAG.

This clone was counted a few times. With the read ending 3 residues before the CDR3 end, the germline J gene is used to fill in that end. The V call is TRBV7-6, the J call TRBJ1-2, with 7 bases fitting TRBD1. Losses at the gene ends were 0 bases for V and 6 bases for J; bases not matched to a gene: 4. Looked up from germline, CDR1 is SGHVS and CDR2 is FNYEAQ. The CDR3 contains 14 residues. The CDR3 loop is CASSLAGGTDGYTF. The CDR3 bases that were read are TGTGCCAGCAGCTTAGCAGGAGGGACAGATGGC.

In this sample, this clone turned up a few times. The read terminates 3 residues ahead of where the CDR3 ends, so the germline J gene completes it. The chain uses TRBV19 and TRBJ2-5; 7 bases line up with TRBD1. The CDR3 totals 14 residues. Germline V gene lookup returns CDR1 LNHDA and CDR2 SQIVND (reference sequence). Germline trimming cut 6 bases from V and 7 bases from J; bases unmatched to any gene: 11. CDR3 sequence reads: CASSTGTAGRTQYF. CDR3 DNA (partial): TGTGCCAGTAGCACCGGGACAGCTGGAAGGACC.

This clone was detected only a few times. The sequenced fragment ends 3 residues before the CDR3 boundary, so the rest is inferred from the germline J gene. The V and J genes are TRBV7-3 and TRBJ2-6, with D possibly matching TRBD1 (6 bases). The CDR3 runs to 15 residues. Trimming took off 5 bases at V and 3 bases at J, with 11 bases between the two ends. Germline-derived CDR1 and CDR2 are SGHTA and FQGTGA. The CDR3 spells CASSQQGFGANVLTF. The sequenced part of the CDR3 DNA is TGTGCCAGCAGCCAACAGGGATTTGGGGCCAACGTC. The entire variable domain, with the rest obtained from reference TRBV7-3 and TRBJ2-6, is as follows: GAGVSQTPSNKVTEKGKYVELRCDPISGHTALYWYRQSLGQGPEFLIYFQGTGAADDSGLPNDRFFAVRPEGSVSTLKIQRTERGDSAVYLCASSQQGFGANVLTFGAGSRLTVL.

This clone qualifies as medium-sized. The read is 3 residues too short to cover the CDR3 end, so that end is filled in from the germline J gene. The gene calls are TRBV29-1 and TRBJ2-7, with TRBD1 matching over 8 bases. Germline CDR1 and CDR2: SQVTM and ANQGSEA. CDR3 size: 16 residues. Trimming took 4 bases from V and 0 from J; bases not matched to a gene: 11. CDR3 DNA (partial): TGCAGCGTTGGCCCATACCTTGGGACAGGCTCCTACGAG. The encoded protein is CSVGPYLGTGSYE. The entire CDR3 protein reads CSVGPYLGTGSYEQYF.

Only a few counts were recorded for this clone. The read ends 3 residues before the CDR3 terminus; that terminus is restored from the germline J gene. This chain links TRBV6-1 with TRBJ2-1; TRBD1 matches 8 bases. The V and J ends lost 4 bases and 9 bases, in that order; junction bases with no gene match: 8. Germline CDR1 and CDR2: MNHNS and SASEGT. The CDR3 sequence is 14 residues long. CDR3 DNA (partial): TGTGCCAGCAGTGTCTCCTTTACAGGGGGTGAG. It codes for CASSVSFTGGE. The entire CDR3 sequence reads CASSVSFTGGEQFF.

Note on this clone: The read ends 3 residues before the CDR3 terminus; that terminus is restored from the germline J gene. The chain recombines TRBV29-1 with TRBJ2-7; weak D call: TRBD1 (5 bases). There are 12 residues in the CDR3. Trimming took off 4 bases at V and 2 bases at J, with 9 bases between the two ends. Germline CDR1 SQVTM, CDR2 ANQGSEA. The CDR3 loop is CSVGQKTYEQYF. CDR3 DNA (partial): TGCAGCGTTGGACAGAAAACCTACGAG.

CDR3 sequence reads: CASSLPRASGANVLTF. Partial CDR3 DNA: TGTGCCAGCAGCTTACCCCGAGCATCCGGGGCCAACGTC. This chain connects TRBV7-3 to TRBJ2-6, with D hard to call. The CDR3 extends 3 residues past the end of the read, so its final part is completed from the germline J gene. The germline V and J ends were trimmed by 2 bases and 4 bases, with 12 bases remaining between them. The germline V gene has CDR1 SGHTA and CDR2 FQGTGA. The CDR3 totals 16 residues.

This clone has more than one count but fewer than ten. The CDR3 end lies 3 residues beyond the end of the read and is filled in from the germline J gene. The chain is built from TRBV2 and TRBJ2-7; TRBD2 matches 9 bases. Germline V gene lookup returns CDR1 SNHLY and CDR2 FYNNEI. This CDR3 region has 12 residues. The J segment lost 6 bases and the V segment lost 8 bases, leaving 5 bases of the junction unmatched. The CDR3 region is CASGLLAGEQYF. Partial CDR3 DNA: TGTGCCAGCGGTCTACTAGCGGGCGAG.

In its sample, this clone was seen a few times. The read comes to an end 3 residues before the CDR3 does, leaving the germline J gene to fill in the end. V gene TRBV19 combines with J gene TRBJ1-1; D may be TRBD1 (6 bases). V was trimmed by 5 bases and J by 3 bases, leaving 16 bases between them. Germline V gives CDR1 LNHDA, CDR2 SQIVND (reference sequence). The CDR3 totals 15 residues. The sequenced part of the CDR3 DNA is TGTGCCAGTAGTCTACAGGGTAGTGGCGACACTGAA. Translation: CASSLQGSGDTE. The CDR3 in its entirety is CASSLQGSGDTEAFF.

With respect to this clone: Read data end 3 residues before the CDR3 end; the end is taken from the germline J gene. The chain couples TRBV18 to TRBJ2-5, with D hard to call. This CDR3 is 13 amino acids long. Germline loops: CDR1 KGHSH, CDR2 LQKENI. The V and J ends lost 2 bases and 1 base respectively, with 5 bases between them. CDR3 DNA, as far as it was read: TGTGCCAGCTCACCATCCGTCCAAGAGACC. It is translated as CASSPSVQET. The entire CDR3 sequence reads CASSPSVQETQYF.

A note on this clone: The read ends 3 residues early relative to the CDR3; the germline J gene fills the gap. The rearrangement uses TRBV7-8 and TRBJ2-5, with 8 bases lining up with TRBD2. Germline values: CDR1 SGHVS, CDR2 FQNEAQ. Trimming took 3 bases from V and 4 from J; bases not matched to a gene: 10. This CDR3 has 16 residues. The CDR3 sequence: CASSLSRGLDLETQYF. CDR3 DNA, as far as it was read: TGTGCCAGCAGCTTGTCAAGGGGACTAGACTTAGAGACC.